This is a list of T cell receptor beta chains from one sample in a study of OX40 agonist ivuxolimab in advanced cancers. The data were produced by immunoSEQ multiplex PCR, yet TCRdb's version contains in-frame clones alone and is incomplete. The sample includes approximately 96,000 clones, roughly 88% of them seen just once. This specimen consisted of CD4+ or CD8+ T cells sorted from blood, obtained in a trial of the OX40 agonist ivuxolimab. The receptors come from an adult with an advanced solid tumor such as melanoma, head and neck, liver or kidney cancer. Both conserved end residues are part of each CDR3. The D gene is left open where the match is weak. Some rows have no size entry. The others give once, few or many, or a class for an expanded clone.

-	13	TRBJ2-7	TRBV7-8	TRBD2	CASSFPASGEQYF	TGTGCCAGCAGCTTTCCGGCTAGCGGGGAGCAGTACTTC
once	14	TRBJ2-7	TRBV7-9	-	CASSLEAATGEQYF	TGTGCCAGCAGCTTAGAGGCGGCTACCGGCGAGCAGTACTTC
-	14	TRBJ2-5	TRBV18	-	CASSPPALQETQYF	TGTGCCAGCTCCCCCCCGGCCCTACAAGAGACCCAGTACTTC
-	14	TRBJ1-4	TRBV28	-	CASSQTGVNEKLFF	TGTGCCAGCAGCCAGACAGGAGTTAATGAAAAACTGTTTTTT
-	18	TRBJ1-1	TRBV5-1	TRBD1	CASSLSVQGVGYRNEAFF	TGCGCCAGCAGCTTGTCTGTACAGGGGGTGGGATACCGAAATGAAGCTTTCTTT
-	16	TRBJ2-6	TRBV29-1	-	CSVALDVNSGANVLTF	TGCAGCGTAGCTTTGGACGTCAACTCTGGGGCCAACGTCCTGACTTTC
once	14	TRBJ2-2	TRBV11-1	-	CASTFYGLGGELFF	TGTGCCAGCACTTTTTACGGTTTGGGCGGGGAGCTGTTTTTT
-	14	TRBJ2-7	TRBV6-1	-	CASSVEATSYEQYF	TGTGCCAGCAGTGTGGAAGCTACTTCCTACGAGCAGTACTTC
once	14	TRBJ2-2	TRBV9	-	CASSVVRQAGELFF	TGTGCCAGCAGCGTTGTCAGACAGGCCGGGGAGCTGTTTTTT
-	16	TRBJ2-2	TRBV7-7	TRBD1	CASSPGQGANTGELFF	TGTGCTAGCAGCCCCGGACAGGGAGCCAACACCGGGGAGCTGTTTTTT
-	17	TRBJ2-5	TRBV5-1	TRBD2	CASSLGGLAVYQETQYF	TGCGCCAGCAGCTTGGGGGGACTAGCGGTGTACCAAGAGACCCAGTACTTC
-	12	TRBJ1-1	TRBV6-5	-	CASKVSNTEAFF	TGTGCCAGTAAAGTCTCGAACACTGAAGCTTTCTTT
-	15	TRBJ1-2	TRBV7-2	TRBD1	CASSLRQGGFYGYTF	TGTGCCAGCAGCCTAAGACAGGGAGGATTCTATGGCTACACCTTC
-	14	TRBJ1-1	TRBV25-1	-	CASSKWGDDTEAFF	TGTGCCAGCAGTAAATGGGGGGATGACACTGAAGCTTTCTTT
-	15	TRBJ2-3	TRBV7-2	TRBD2	CASKRTSGGTDTQYF	TGTGCCAGCAAGAGGACTAGCGGGGGCACAGATACGCAGTATTTT
-	14	TRBJ2-1	TRBV7-8	TRBD2	CASSWSGRVGEQFF	TGTGCCAGCAGCTGGAGCGGGAGAGTTGGGGAGCAGTTCTTC
-	14	TRBJ2-7	TRBV10-2	TRBD1	CASSTGGPSYEQYF	TGCGCCAGCAGTACAGGGGGGCCGTCCTACGAGCAGTACTTC
once	15	TRBJ1-4	TRBV11-2	-	CASSFLGAFNEKLFF	TGTGCCAGCAGCTTCCTTGGGGCGTTTAATGAAAAACTGTTTTTT
-	14	TRBJ1-2	TRBV19	-	CASTLVTTNYGYTF	TGTGCCAGTACGCTGGTTACAACGAACTATGGCTACACCTTC
once	13	TRBJ2-1	TRBV29-1	-	CSVAETRNNEQFF	TGCAGCGTTGCCGAGACTAGGAACAATGAGCAGTTCTTC
-	14	TRBJ2-1	TRBV11-2	TRBD1	CASSRTGGQPRQFF	TGTGCCAGCAGCCGGACAGGGGGTCAGCCTCGGCAGTTCTTC
-	14	TRBJ2-2	TRBV30	-	CAWSVLRGTGELFF	TGTGCCTGGAGTGTACTTAGGGGGACCGGGGAGCTGTTTTTT
-	15	TRBJ1-5	TRBV5-1	TRBD1	CASSSGQGSNQPQHF	TGCGCCAGCAGCTCCGGACAGGGGAGTAATCAGCCCCAGCATTTT
-	18	TRBJ2-1	TRBV19	-	CASSILPSSSIWYNEQFF	TGTGCCAGTAGTATATTGCCTAGCAGTTCAATTTGGTACAATGAGCAGTTCTTC